The source of this TCR beta chain is a study of CD8 T cells in ankylosing spondylitis. The study, taken as a whole, reports: The authors reported significant enrichment of disease-linked clones in matched ankylosing spondylitis synovial fluid. Characteristic of ankylosing spondylitis blood, it appeared, was a TCR beta motif comprising roughly eight highly homologous variants.

This CDR3 region has 14 residues. V was cut by 0 bases and J by 1 base, with 8 bases left in between. CDR1 and CDR2 from the germline V gene are DFQATT and SNEGSKA (reference sequence). This clonotype was seen repeatedly, ten times or more. Its antigen is as yet unknown. With molecular barcodes, quantitative 5'-RACE was used to make the TCR beta libraries. TCRdb itself ran the 5' RACE reads through MiXCR, one entry per CDR3 protein. The table shows roughly 180,000 distinct CDR3 sequences, with 11% occurring only once. The sequencing sample was made of blood, either unsorted or a sorted T cell fraction (not recorded which). The receptor was isolated from a male donor with ankylosing spondylitis or in good health (not recorded which). The chain combines TRBV20-1 with TRBJ2-3; D is uncertain. The CDR3 protein is CSARDRVGTDTQYF. The CDR3 nucleotides are TGCAGTGCTAGAGATCGAGTTGGCACAGATACGCAGTATTTT.